One T cell receptor (beta chain) is described in this entry. A Seattle source enrolled patients during active infection and followed them longitudinally. This entry comes from a study of blood T cell repertoires in COVID-19. About the research overall: Researchers got acute and convalescent COVID-19 samples from the United States, Italy and Spain. T cells, B-cell-depleted T cells, or PBMCs provided the cDNA or gDNA that served as material.

Original processing notes: Reference gene primers were amplified, and this amplification served to estimate nucleated cell counts. Using immunoSEQ multiplex PCR, the repertoire was profiled, and TCRdb retains in-frame clones only, with some absent. V and J calls and clone size are copied from that table; D and trimming were computed from the DNA. In the table there are fewer than 250,000 clones, roughly nine tenths of which are singletons. Germline-derived CDR1 and CDR2 are GTSNPN and SVGIG (reference sequence). Trimming shortened V by 0 bases and J by 5 bases, and 5 bases separated the two germline ends. This CDR3 is 11 amino acids long.

This clonotype was sampled from a man between 60 and 75 years old with COVID-19, enrolled during active disease. The sample comprised peripheral blood. This chain uses TRBV30 with TRBJ2-7; D is undetermined. CDR3 sequence reads: CAWSVVDEQYF. Written as DNA, the CDR3 is TGTGCCTGGAGTGTTGTCGACGAGCAGTACTTC.